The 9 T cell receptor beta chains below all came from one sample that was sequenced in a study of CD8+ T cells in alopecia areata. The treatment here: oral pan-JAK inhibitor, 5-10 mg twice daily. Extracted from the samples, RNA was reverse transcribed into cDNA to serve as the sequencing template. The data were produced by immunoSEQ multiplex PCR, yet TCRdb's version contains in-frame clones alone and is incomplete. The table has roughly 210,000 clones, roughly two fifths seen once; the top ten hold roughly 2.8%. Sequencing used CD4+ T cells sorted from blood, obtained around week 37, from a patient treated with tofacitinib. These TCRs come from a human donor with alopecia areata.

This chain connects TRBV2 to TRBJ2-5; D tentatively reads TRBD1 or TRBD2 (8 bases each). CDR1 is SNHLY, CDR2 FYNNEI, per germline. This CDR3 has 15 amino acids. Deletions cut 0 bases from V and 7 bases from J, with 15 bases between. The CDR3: CASSEALSGTGTQYF. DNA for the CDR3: TGTGCCAGCAGTGAAGCGCTTAGCGGGACAGGGACCCAGTACTTC. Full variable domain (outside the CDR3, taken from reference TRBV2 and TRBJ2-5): EPEVTQTPSHQVTQMGQEVILRCVPISNHLYFYWYRQILGQKVEFLVSFYNNEISEKSEIFDDQFSVERPDGSNFTLKIRSTKLEDSAMYFCASSEALSGTGTQYFGPGTRLLVL.

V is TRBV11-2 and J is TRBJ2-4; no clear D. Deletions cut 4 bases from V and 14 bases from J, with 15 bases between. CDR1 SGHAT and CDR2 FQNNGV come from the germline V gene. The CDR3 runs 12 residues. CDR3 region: CASSSVLSKEYF. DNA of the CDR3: TGTGCCAGCAGCTCTGTCTTGAGTAAGGAGTACTTC.

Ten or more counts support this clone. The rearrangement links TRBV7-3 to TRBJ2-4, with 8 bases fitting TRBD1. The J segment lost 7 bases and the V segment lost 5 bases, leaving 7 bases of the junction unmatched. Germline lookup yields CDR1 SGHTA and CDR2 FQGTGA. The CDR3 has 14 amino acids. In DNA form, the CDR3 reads TGTGCCAGCAGCGAGAACAGGGGGTCGAACATTCAGTACTTC. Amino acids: CASSENRGSNIQYF.

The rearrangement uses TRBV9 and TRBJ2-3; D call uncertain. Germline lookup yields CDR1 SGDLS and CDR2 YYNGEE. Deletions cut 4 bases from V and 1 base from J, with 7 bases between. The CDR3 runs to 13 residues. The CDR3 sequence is CASSHGGTDTQYF. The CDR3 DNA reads TGTGCCAGCAGCCATGGGGGCACAGATACGCAGTATTTT.

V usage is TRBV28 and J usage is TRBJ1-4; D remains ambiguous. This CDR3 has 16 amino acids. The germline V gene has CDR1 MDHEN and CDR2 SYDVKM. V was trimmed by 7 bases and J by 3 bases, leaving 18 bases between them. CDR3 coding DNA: TGTGCCAGCAACCAGGCTAAAGGACGCGCTAATGAAAAACTGTTTTTT. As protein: CASNQAKGRANEKLFF.

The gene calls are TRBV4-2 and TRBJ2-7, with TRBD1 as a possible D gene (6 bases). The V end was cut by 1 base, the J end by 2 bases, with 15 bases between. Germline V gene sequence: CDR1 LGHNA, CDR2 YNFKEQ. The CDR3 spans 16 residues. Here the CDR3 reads CASSQGVSGVTYEQYF. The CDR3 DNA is TGTGCCAGCAGCCAAGGCGTATCAGGGGTAACCTACGAGCAGTACTTC.

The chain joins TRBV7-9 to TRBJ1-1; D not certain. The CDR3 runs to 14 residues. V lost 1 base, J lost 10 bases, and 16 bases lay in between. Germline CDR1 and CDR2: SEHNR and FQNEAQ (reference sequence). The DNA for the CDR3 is TGTGCCAGCAGCTTAGGTGGAGTTACGGACGGAGCTTTCTTT. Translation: CASSLGGVTDGAFF.

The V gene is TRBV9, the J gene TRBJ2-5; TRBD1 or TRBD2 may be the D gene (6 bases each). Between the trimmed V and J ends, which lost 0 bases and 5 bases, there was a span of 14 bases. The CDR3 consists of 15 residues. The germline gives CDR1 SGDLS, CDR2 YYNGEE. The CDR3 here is CASSVGPGAYETQYF. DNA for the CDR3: TGTGCCAGCAGCGTAGGTCCGGGGGCGTATGAGACCCAGTACTTC.

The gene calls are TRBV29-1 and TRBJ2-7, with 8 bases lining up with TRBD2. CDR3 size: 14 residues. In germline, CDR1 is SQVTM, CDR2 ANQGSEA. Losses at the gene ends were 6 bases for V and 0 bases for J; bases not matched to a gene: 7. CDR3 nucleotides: TGCAGCGTCCTGATAGGGACTAGCTCCTACGAGCAGTACTTC. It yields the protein CSVLIGTSSYEQYF.